This is a list of T cell receptor beta chains from one sample in a study of OX40 agonist ivuxolimab in advanced cancers. Sequencing was performed with immunoSEQ multiplex PCR; in TCRdb, only in-frame clones are kept and a portion is missing. Of more than 80,000 clones listed, about nine tenths are singletons. Material: CD4+ or CD8+ T cells sorted from blood, obtained in a trial of the OX40 agonist ivuxolimab. The receptors were gathered from an adult with an advanced solid tumor such as melanoma, head and neck, liver or kidney cancer. CDR3s include the opening cysteine and the closing phenylalanine or tryptophan. D genes are given only for firm matches. Some rows have no size entry. The others give once, few or many, or a class for an expanded clone.

d_gene	j_gene	abundance	v_gene	CDR3nt	CDR3aa
TRBD1	TRBJ2-5	-	TRBV27	TGTGCCAGCAGTTCTTGGACAGGGGGTGTGGGTCAAGCGACCCAGTACTTC	CASSSWTGGVGQATQYF
-	TRBJ2-7	-	TRBV28	TGTGCCAGCAGTTTAGGACAACCAGGCGCCTTCTCCTACGAGCAGTACTTC	CASSLGQPGAFSYEQYF
-	TRBJ1-3	once	TRBV6-1	TGTGCCAGCACCTCAACAGGAAACACCATATATTTT	CASTSTGNTIYF
TRBD2	TRBJ2-1	-	TRBV6-6	TGTGCCAGCAGTCCCGTGGGCAGGGAGGGAAATGAGCAGTTCTTC	CASSPVGREGNEQFF
-	TRBJ1-1	few	TRBV19	TGTGCCAGTAGTATCCTCGGACTGGTGAACACTGAAGCTTTCTTT	CASSILGLVNTEAFF
-	TRBJ1-6	-	TRBV4-3	TGCGCCAGCAGCCAAGATGATCGACGTTCACCCCTCCACTTT	CASSQDDRRSPLHF
-	TRBJ2-7	-	TRBV7-2	TGTGCCAGCAGCTTAAGGCGGCTCTCCTACGAGCAGTACTTC	CASSLRRLSYEQYF
TRBD1	TRBJ2-3	-	TRBV7-9	TGTGCCAGCAGCTCCAGACAGGGGGGCGATCCAGATACGCAGTATTTT	CASSSRQGGDPDTQYF
-	TRBJ2-5	-	TRBV11-2	TGTGCCAGCAGCCCCGTCGCAAGTCGGGAGACCCAGTACTTC	CASSPVASRETQYF
-	TRBJ2-7	once	TRBV19	TGTGCCAGTAGTAATACGGGACGGACCCCCTACGAGCAGTACTTC	CASSNTGRTPYEQYF
-	TRBJ2-5	-	TRBV30	TGTGCCTGGAGTGTACCTGAAGAGACCCAGTACTTC	CAWSVPEETQYF
-	TRBJ1-4	-	TRBV10-1	TGCGCCAGCAGTGAAGGGGCAACTAATGAAAAACTGTTTTTT	CASSEGATNEKLFF
-	TRBJ2-7	-	TRBV27	TGTGCCAGCAGTTTAGTCTCCTATGGATCAGCTGCCTACGAGCAGTACTTC	CASSLVSYGSAAYEQYF
-	TRBJ1-3	-	TRBV30	TGTGCCTGGAGTCCCAGCTTCTCTGGAAACACCATATATTTT	CAWSPSFSGNTIYF
TRBD1	TRBJ1-5	-	TRBV28	TGTGCCAGCCGACAGGGTTGGAATCAGCCCCAGCATTTT	CASRQGWNQPQHF
-	TRBJ1-1	-	TRBV2	TGTGCCAGCAATCAACAGGGTCTGACTGAAGCTTTCTTT	CASNQQGLTEAFF
-	TRBJ2-7	-	TRBV10-3	TGTGCCATCAGTACGGTCTTGGGCGGTACTGATGAGCAGTACTTC	CAISTVLGGTDEQYF
-	TRBJ2-5	-	TRBV7-6	TGTGCCAGCAGCTTAGGGGCAGGGATGATGAAGACCCAGTACTTC	CASSLGAGMMKTQYF
-	TRBJ2-3	-	TRBV6-1	TGTGCCAGCAGTGACAGGGGTCGTCCGCAGTATTTT	CASSDRGRPQYF
-	TRBJ1-2	-	TRBV5-6	TGTGCCAGCAGCTCGGACAGCTATGGCTACACCTTC	CASSSDSYGYTF
TRBD1	TRBJ2-7	-	TRBV11-3	TGTGCCAGCAGCTCTTCGACAGGGCCCTACGAGCAGTACTTC	CASSSSTGPYEQYF
TRBD1	TRBJ2-2	-	TRBV10-2	TGCGCCAGCGGGACAGGGCAAACCGGGGAGCTGTTTTTT	CASGTGQTGELFF
-	TRBJ2-3	once	TRBV18	TGTGCCAGCTCACCCCCGATGGGGGCGACCACAGATACGCAGTATTTT	CASSPPMGATTDTQYF
-	TRBJ2-2	-	TRBV6-1	TGTGCCAGCACTAGGACACAAGACACCGGGGAGCTGTTTTTT	CASTRTQDTGELFF
-	TRBJ1-2	-	TRBV2	TGTGCCAGCAGTGACGCGGGCTATGGCTACACCTTC	CASSDAGYGYTF
TRBD1	TRBJ2-4	-	TRBV4-3	TGCGCCAGCAGCCAAGTCTCGGGACAGGGCATTCAGTACTTC	CASSQVSGQGIQYF
-	TRBJ2-4	-	TRBV30	TGTGCCTGGAGTGTACAGGAGTTGGCTCAGTACTTC	CAWSVQELAQYF
TRBD1	TRBJ2-5	-	TRBV19	TGTGCCAGTTCCCGGGACAGGGGGGAAGAGACCCAGTACTTC	CASSRDRGEETQYF
-	TRBJ2-2	-	TRBV11-3	TGTGCCAGCAGCTCCCTCCCATGGGTCACCGGGGAGCTGTTTTTT	CASSSLPWVTGELFF
-	TRBJ2-7	-	TRBV10-1	TGCGCCAGCACTAAGATTAAGACAGTTCTTTACTACGAGCAGTACTTC	CASTKIKTVLYYEQYF
-	TRBJ2-5	-	TRBV6-5	TGTGCCAGCAGTTCCAGGACTACCCCAGAGACCCAGTACTTC	CASSSRTTPETQYF
-	TRBJ1-4	-	TRBV19	TGTGCCAGTAGTATAAAGGAGGGGGCTAATGAAAAACTGTTTTTT	CASSIKEGANEKLFF
-	TRBJ2-1	-	TRBV7-2	TGTGCCAGCACCCTTCAGGCGAGCCCTTCGTATGAGCAGTTCTTC	CASTLQASPSYEQFF
TRBD1	TRBJ1-2	once	TRBV11-2	TGTGCCAGCAGCTTGTTCTACCAAAGACAGGGAGGAGACTATGGCTACACCTTC	CASSLFYQRQGGDYGYTF
-	TRBJ2-7	-	TRBV7-3	TGTGCCAGCAGCTCCGGCATTTTGGCGGGGCAGAACGAGCAGTACTTC	CASSSGILAGQNEQYF
TRBD2	TRBJ2-3	-	TRBV5-4	TGTGCCAGCAGCTTGGGGCAGGGAGGGCGTGGACTAGCGGGGGGGCAGGGTCAGTATTTT	CASSLGQGGRGLAGGQGQYF
-	TRBJ1-1	-	TRBV7-2	TGTGCCAGCAGCTCCTACAATTACAGGGAAGGCACTGAAGCTTTCTTT	CASSSYNYREGTEAFF
-	TRBJ2-1	-	TRBV28	TGTGCCAGCAGTTCTCCTGACCTAACAATGTTCTTC	CASSSPDLTMFF
-	TRBJ1-6	-	TRBV19	TGTGCCAGTAGTATAGATTCATTGGGGGAGTCACCCCTCCACTTT	CASSIDSLGESPLHF
-	TRBJ2-2	-	TRBV5-1	TGCGCCAGCAGCCCACCGGGACTGGTGAACACCGGGGAGCTGTTTTTT	CASSPPGLVNTGELFF
-	TRBJ2-1	-	TRBV6-5	TGTGCCAGCAATGACAGACTTGGTAATGAGCAGTTCTTC	CASNDRLGNEQFF
-	TRBJ1-1	-	TRBV19	TGTGCCAGTAGTATCGAGGGCGGCACTGAAGCTTTCTTT	CASSIEGGTEAFF
-	TRBJ2-3	-	TRBV28	TGTGCCAGCAGTTTCATGGATACGCAGTATTTT	CASSFMDTQYF
TRBD1	TRBJ1-6	once	TRBV28	TGTGCCAGCAGTTTACCGGGACAGGGGGCTAAAAATTCACCCCTCCACTTT	CASSLPGQGAKNSPLHF
TRBD2	TRBJ2-3	-	TRBV2	TGTGCCAGCAGCCCAACTAGCGGGGGGAGAACAGATACGCAGTATTTT	CASSPTSGGRTDTQYF
-	TRBJ1-2	-	TRBV6-5	TGTGCCAGCAGTAGAAGCAGGGTTGGCTATGGCTACACCTTC	CASSRSRVGYGYTF
-	TRBJ2-1	-	TRBV5-1	TGCGCCAGCACCCCAGGGGTAACCAATGAGCAGTTCTTC	CASTPGVTNEQFF
-	TRBJ1-2	-	TRBV4-3	TGCGCCAGCAGCCAAGTCGGGATTGGCTACACCTTC	CASSQVGIGYTF
-	TRBJ2-7	-	TRBV19	TGTGCCAGTAGTATAGGCGCAGACTACGAGCAGTACTTC	CASSIGADYEQYF
TRBD1	TRBJ2-3	-	TRBV10-3	TGTGCCATCAGTGAAGGCGGGACAGGGACCACAGATACGCAGTATTTT	CAISEGGTGTTDTQYF
-	TRBJ2-7	-	TRBV7-9	TGTGCCAGCAGCTTAAGGGATAGGTCCTACGAGCAGTACTTC	CASSLRDRSYEQYF
TRBD1	TRBJ2-2	-	TRBV5-1	TGCGCCAGCAGCGAACAGGGGGCCGGCACCGGGGAGCTGTTTTTT	CASSEQGAGTGELFF
-	TRBJ2-3	-	TRBV9	TGTGCCAGCAGCGTAGCAGGGGGGCTCCATTTCACAGATACGCAGTATTTT	CASSVAGGLHFTDTQYF
-	TRBJ1-2	-	TRBV18	TGTGCCAGCTCACCACTGGGACGGCAAGAGGGCTACACCTTC	CASSPLGRQEGYTF
TRBD1	TRBJ1-1	-	TRBV28	TGTGCCAGCCCCCCAGGGACAGGGACGAACACTGAAGCTTTCTTT	CASPPGTGTNTEAFF
-	TRBJ1-4	-	TRBV11-3	TGTGCCAGCAGCCTGCTATCCAGGGCAACTAATGAAAAACTGTTTTTT	CASSLLSRATNEKLFF
-	TRBJ2-3	-	TRBV7-2	TGTGCCAGCAGCTTATTTTCGAATACGCAGTATTTT	CASSLFSNTQYF
-	TRBJ1-2	-	TRBV11-2	TGTGCCAGCAGCCCCGCGGTAGCTAACTATGGCTACACCTTC	CASSPAVANYGYTF
-	TRBJ2-1	-	TRBV30	TGTGCCTGGGCTGGGGGCTCCTACAATGAGCAGTTCTTC	CAWAGGSYNEQFF